The clone carrying this T cell receptor (beta chain) has a handful of counts. Antigen: not known. A history of autoimmune disease or systemic immunosuppression excluded patients. The method was immunoSEQ multiplex PCR; TCRdb's version includes in-frame clones alone and lacks a portion of them. The sample holds some 98,000 clones, around 90% seen once. Trimming stripped 3 bases from V and 3 bases from J, with 12 bases between. Germline CDR1 is LGHNT and CDR2 is FRNRAP. CDR3 size: 16 residues. The data originate from a study of OX40 agonist ivuxolimab in advanced cancers. Study-wide points: At 0.1 to 3.0 mg/kg, clonal expansion of CD4+ and CD8+ blood T cells had occurred by week 6. A proportion of nonresponders additionally exhibited low normalized T-cell clonal expansion. Averaged across samples, CD8+ T cells carried more expanded clones than CD4+ did.

The chain joins TRBV12-5 to TRBJ1-6; maybe TRBD1 (6 bases). The source is an adult with an advanced solid tumor such as melanoma, head and neck, liver or kidney cancer. Material: CD4+ or CD8+ T cells sorted from blood, obtained in a trial of the OX40 agonist ivuxolimab. The CDR3 protein is CASGLWGRGYNSPLHF. Here the CDR3 DNA reads TGTGCTAGTGGTTTATGGGGCAGGGGCTATAATTCACCCCTCCACTTT.